This TCR beta chain is drawn from a study of a mutant IDH1 vaccine in newly diagnosed glioma. Described time point: week 47, end of study. Topical imiquimod was applied with each vaccine dose, which held 300 ug of mutant IDH1 20-mer peptide. As regards this clone: The antigen is undetermined.

Trimming shortened V by 4 bases and J by 2 bases, and 9 bases separated the two germline ends. Germline loops: CDR1 SQVTM, CDR2 ANQGSEA. This CDR3 is built from 12 residues. Using immunoSEQ multiplex PCR, the repertoire was profiled, and TCRdb retains in-frame clones only, with some absent. Among around 100,000 clones listed, just under 90% were seen once. The receptor was isolated from a woman between 50 and 59 years old with glioma. The rearrangement links TRBV29-1 to TRBJ2-7; maybe TRBD1 (6 bases). Specimen: PBMCs, collected from a glioma patient whose treatment included an IDH1 peptide vaccine. CDR3 in DNA: TGCAGCGTTGGACAGGTTGCCTACGAGCAGTACTTC. Protein product: CSVGQVAYEQYF.